This TCR beta chain was found in a study of T cell changes during pregnancy in multiple sclerosis. The CDR3 runs 15 residues. Germline-derived CDR1 and CDR2 are SGHTA and FQGNSA. Measured with immunoSEQ multiplex PCR; TCRdb has only the in-frame clones, and not every one. The sample has some 44,000 clones; 85% to 95% are singletons. The sample in question was CD4+ T cells from peripheral blood mononuclear cells, obtained in the third trimester of pregnancy. The rearrangement joins TRBV7-2 to TRBJ2-5; 10 positions match TRBD1. The J call is doubtful: the DNA matches TRBJ2-7 better. This TCR was sampled from a female donor with multiple sclerosis, enrolled in a pregnancy study. The CDR3 sequence is CASSRLRTGGDEQYF. The CDR3 DNA reads TGTGCCAGCAGCCGACTCCGGACAGGGGGTGACGAGCAGTACTTC.